This T cell receptor (beta chain) was identified in a study of blood T cell repertoires in COVID-19. Turning to the study itself: COVID-19 samples collected from the United States, Italy and Spain covered acute and convalescent phases. T cells, B-cell-depleted T cells, or PBMCs provided the cDNA or gDNA that served as material.

This CDR3 contains 15 residues. CDR1 MNHEY and CDR2 SVGAGI come from the germline V gene. Trimming took 2 bases from V and 9 from J; bases not matched to a gene: 5. Comments on this clone: Other DNA variants within this sample encode the same CDR3.

As processed by the authors: Amplification of reference gene primers provided the estimated nucleated cell counts. Measured with immunoSEQ multiplex PCR; TCRdb has only the in-frame clones, and not every one. V and J calls and clone size are those listed in that table; D and trimming were worked out from the DNA. Of approximately 60,000 clones listed, more than 65% are singletons. This sequence was found in an elderly woman with active or convalescent COVID-19. The material sequenced was peripheral blood. The rearrangement uses TRBV6-5 and TRBJ1-6, with TRBD1 identical over 9 bases. The CDR3 DNA reads as TGTGCCAGCAGTTACGGGGGACAGGGAGGTTCACCCCTCCACTTT. Protein: CASSYGGQGGSPLHF.